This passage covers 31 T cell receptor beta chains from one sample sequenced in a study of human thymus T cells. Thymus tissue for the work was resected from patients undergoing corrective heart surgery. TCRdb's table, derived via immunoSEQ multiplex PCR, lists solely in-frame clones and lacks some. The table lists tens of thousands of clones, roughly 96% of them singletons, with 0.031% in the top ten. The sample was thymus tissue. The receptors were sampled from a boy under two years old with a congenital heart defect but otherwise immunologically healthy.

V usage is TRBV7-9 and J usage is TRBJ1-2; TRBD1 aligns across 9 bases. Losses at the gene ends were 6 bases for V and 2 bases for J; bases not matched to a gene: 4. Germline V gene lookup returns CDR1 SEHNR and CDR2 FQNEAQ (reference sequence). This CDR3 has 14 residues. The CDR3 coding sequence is TGTGCCAGCAGTTCAGACAGGGGGAACTATGGCTACACCTTC. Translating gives CASSSDRGNYGYTF. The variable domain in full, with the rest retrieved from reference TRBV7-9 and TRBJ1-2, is DTGVSQNPRHKITKRGQNVTFRCDPISEHNRLYWYRQTLGQGPEFLTYFQNEAQLEKSRLLSDRFSAERPKGSFSTLEIQRTEQGDSAMYLCASSSDRGNYGYTFGSGTRLTVV.

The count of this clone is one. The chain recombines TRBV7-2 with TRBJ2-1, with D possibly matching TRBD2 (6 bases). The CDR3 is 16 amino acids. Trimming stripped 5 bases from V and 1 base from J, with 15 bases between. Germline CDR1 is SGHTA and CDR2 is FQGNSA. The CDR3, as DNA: TGTGCCAGCAGCGCCCTCCCGGGACTTTCCTACAATGAGCAGTTCTTC. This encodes CASSALPGLSYNEQFF.

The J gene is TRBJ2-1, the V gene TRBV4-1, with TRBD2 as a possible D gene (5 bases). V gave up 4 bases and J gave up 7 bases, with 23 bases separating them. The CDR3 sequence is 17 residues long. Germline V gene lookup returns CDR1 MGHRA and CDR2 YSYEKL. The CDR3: CASSPGGRLKSANEQFF. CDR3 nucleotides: TGCGCCAGCAGCCCAGGAGGTAGGCTAAAATCGGCGAATGAGCAGTTCTTC.

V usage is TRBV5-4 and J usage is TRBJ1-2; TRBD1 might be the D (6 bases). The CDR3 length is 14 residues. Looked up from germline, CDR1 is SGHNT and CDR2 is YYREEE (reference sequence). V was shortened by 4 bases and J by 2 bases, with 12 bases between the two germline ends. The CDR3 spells CASSLRQGNYGYTF. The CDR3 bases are TGTGCCAGCAGCCTTAGGCAGGGGAACTATGGCTACACCTTC.

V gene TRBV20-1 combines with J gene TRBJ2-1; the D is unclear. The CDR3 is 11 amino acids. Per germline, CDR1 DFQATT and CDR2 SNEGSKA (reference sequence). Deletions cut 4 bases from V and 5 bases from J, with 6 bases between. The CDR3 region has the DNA TGCAGTGCTATTCTCGACAATGAGCAGTTCTTC. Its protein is CSAILDNEQFF.

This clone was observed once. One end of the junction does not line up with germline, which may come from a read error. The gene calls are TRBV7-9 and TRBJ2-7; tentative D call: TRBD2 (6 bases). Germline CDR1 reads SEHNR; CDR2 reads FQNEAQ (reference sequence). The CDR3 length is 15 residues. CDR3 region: CVSSLTDGGAYEQYF. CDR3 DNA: TGTGTCAGCAGTCTCACGGACGGGGGAGCCTACGAGCAGTACTTC.

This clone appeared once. CDR3 sequence reads: CASSSPAHGYTF. The CDR3 region has the DNA TGTGCCAGCAGCTCACCGGCCCATGGCTACACCTTC. This rearrangement joins TRBV7-2 to TRBJ1-2, with D hard to call. The CDR3 spans 12 residues. In germline, CDR1 is SGHTA, CDR2 FQGNSA. V was cut by 4 bases and J by 6 bases, with 9 bases left in between.

The CDR3 sequence: CASSLKGTDRAGNTIYF. The CDR3 nucleotides read TGTGCCAGCAGCTTAAAAGGGACGGACAGGGCTGGAAACACCATATATTTT. The chain links TRBV7-9 to TRBJ1-3; 8 bases line up with TRBD1. The germline gives CDR1 SEHNR, CDR2 FQNEAQ (reference sequence). This CDR3 comprises 17 residues. Unmatched junction bases numbered 8, after V lost 2 bases and J lost 2 bases.

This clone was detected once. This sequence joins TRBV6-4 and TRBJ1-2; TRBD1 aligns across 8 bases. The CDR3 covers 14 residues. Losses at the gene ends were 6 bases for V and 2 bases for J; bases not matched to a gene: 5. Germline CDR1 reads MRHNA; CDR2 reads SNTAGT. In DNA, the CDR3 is TGTGCCAGCAGGCGGGACAGGCACAACTATGGCTACACCTTC. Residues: CASRRDRHNYGYTF.

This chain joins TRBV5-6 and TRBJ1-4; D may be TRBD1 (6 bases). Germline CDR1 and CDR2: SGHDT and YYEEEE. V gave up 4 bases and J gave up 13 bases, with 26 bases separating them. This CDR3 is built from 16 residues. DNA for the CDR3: TGTGCCAGCAGCGCCAGACAGGACTCCCCTCGAGGGGGACTGTTTTTT. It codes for CASSARQDSPRGGLFF.

CDR3 sequence reads: CASSRQTSLRGIPGEQFF. In nucleotides, the CDR3 is TGCGCCAGCAGCCGTCAAACCTCTCTGCGGGGGATCCCGGGGGAGCAGTTCTTC. The chain joins TRBV4-1 to TRBJ2-1; 7 bases are a match to TRBD2. Unmatched junction bases numbered 22, after V lost 4 bases and J lost 10 bases. In germline, CDR1 is MGHRA, CDR2 YSYEKL. CDR3 size: 18 residues.

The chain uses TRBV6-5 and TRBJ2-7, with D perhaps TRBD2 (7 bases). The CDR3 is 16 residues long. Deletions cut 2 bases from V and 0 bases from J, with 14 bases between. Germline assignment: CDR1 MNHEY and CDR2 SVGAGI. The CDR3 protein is CASSYGVRGGSYEQYF. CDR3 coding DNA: TGTGCCAGCAGTTACGGCGTTAGGGGGGGCTCCTACGAGCAGTACTTC.

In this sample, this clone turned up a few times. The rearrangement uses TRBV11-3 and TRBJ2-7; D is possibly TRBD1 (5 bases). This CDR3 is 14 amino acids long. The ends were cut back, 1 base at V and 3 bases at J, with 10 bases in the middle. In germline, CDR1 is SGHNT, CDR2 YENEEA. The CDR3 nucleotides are TGTGCCAGCAGCTTAGCTGGCGGACACTACGAGCAGTACTTC. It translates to CASSLAGGHYEQYF.

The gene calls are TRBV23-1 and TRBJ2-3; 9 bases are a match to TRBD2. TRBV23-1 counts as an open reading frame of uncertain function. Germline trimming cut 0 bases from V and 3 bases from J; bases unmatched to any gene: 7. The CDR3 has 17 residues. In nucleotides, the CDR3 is TGCGCCAGCAGTCAATCGTGGCGGGAGGGAGAGACAGATACGCAGTATTTT. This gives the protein CASSQSWREGETDTQYF.

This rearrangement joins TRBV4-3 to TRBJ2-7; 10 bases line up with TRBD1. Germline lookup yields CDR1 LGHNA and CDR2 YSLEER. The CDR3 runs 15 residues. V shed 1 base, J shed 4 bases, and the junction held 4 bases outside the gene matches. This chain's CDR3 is CASSQGQGAHYEQYF. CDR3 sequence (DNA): TGCGCCAGCAGCCAAGGACAGGGGGCACATTACGAGCAGTACTTC.

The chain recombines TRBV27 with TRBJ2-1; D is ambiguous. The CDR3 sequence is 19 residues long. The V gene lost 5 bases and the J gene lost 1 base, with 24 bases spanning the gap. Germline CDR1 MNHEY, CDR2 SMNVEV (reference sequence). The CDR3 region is CASSPKLPIYGRSYNEQFF. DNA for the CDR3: TGTGCCAGCAGTCCCAAACTACCCATATACGGGCGTTCCTACAATGAGCAGTTCTTC.

CDR3 nucleotides: TGTGCCAGTAGTCGGACTAGCGGGATCAGGACCCAGTACTTC. This sequence encodes CASSRTSGIRTQYF. The chain joins TRBV19 to TRBJ2-5; 12 bases map to TRBD2. The CDR3 sequence is 14 residues long. Per germline, CDR1 LNHDA and CDR2 SQIVND (reference sequence). V trimming: 5 bases; J trimming: 7 bases; junction bases outside the gene matches: 5.

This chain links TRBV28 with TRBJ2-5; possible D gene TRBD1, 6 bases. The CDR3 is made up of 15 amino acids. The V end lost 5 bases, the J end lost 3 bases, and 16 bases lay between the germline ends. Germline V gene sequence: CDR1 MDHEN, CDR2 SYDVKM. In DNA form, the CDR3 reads TGTGCCAGCAGTCGTGGGGGCCAGCGAAAAGAGACCCAGTACTTC. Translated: CASSRGGQRKETQYF.

CDR3 in amino acids: CAWSVDNLTRHTDTQYF. For the CDR3, the DNA is TGTGCCTGGAGTGTAGATAACTTAACTAGGCATACAGATACGCAGTATTTT. This chain connects TRBV30 to TRBJ2-3, with D perhaps TRBD2 (5 bases). The V and J ends lost 0 bases and 3 bases respectively, with 19 bases between them. This CDR3 comprises 17 residues. Germline values: CDR1 GTSNPN, CDR2 SVGIG (reference sequence). The whole variable domain, remainder taken from reference TRBV30 and TRBJ2-3, is SQTIHQWPATLVQPVGSPLSLECTVEGTSNPNLYWYRQAAGRGLQLLFYSVGIGQISSEVPQNLSASRPQDRQFILSSKKLLLSDSGFYLCAWSVDNLTRHTDTQYFGPGTRLTVL.

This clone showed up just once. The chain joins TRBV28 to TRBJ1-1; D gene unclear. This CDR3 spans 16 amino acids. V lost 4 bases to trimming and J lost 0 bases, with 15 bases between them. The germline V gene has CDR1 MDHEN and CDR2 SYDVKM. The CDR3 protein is CASSWFREFMNTEAFF. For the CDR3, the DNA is TGTGCCAGCAGTTGGTTCCGAGAGTTTATGAACACTGAAGCTTTCTTT. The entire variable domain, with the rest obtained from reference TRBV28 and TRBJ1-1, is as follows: DVKVTQSSRYLVKRTGEKVFLECVQDMDHENMFWYRQDPGLGLRLIYFSYDVKMKEKGDIPEGYSVSREKKERFSLILESASTNQTSMYLCASSWFREFMNTEAFFGQGTRLTVV.

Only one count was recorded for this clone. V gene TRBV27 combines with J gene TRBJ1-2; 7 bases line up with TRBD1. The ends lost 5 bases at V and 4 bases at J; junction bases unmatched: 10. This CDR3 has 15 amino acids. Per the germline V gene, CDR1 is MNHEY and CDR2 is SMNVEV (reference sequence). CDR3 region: CASSASGTVSYGYTF. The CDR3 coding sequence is TGTGCCAGCAGTGCCTCCGGGACAGTGTCCTATGGCTACACCTTC.

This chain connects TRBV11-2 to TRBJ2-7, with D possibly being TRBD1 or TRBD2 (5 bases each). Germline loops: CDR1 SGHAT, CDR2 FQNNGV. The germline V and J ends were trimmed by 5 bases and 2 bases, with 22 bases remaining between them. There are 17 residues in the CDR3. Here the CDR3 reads CASSPGTPESPAYEQYF. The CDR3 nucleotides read TGTGCCAGCAGCCCGGGGACCCCAGAATCACCAGCCTACGAGCAGTACTTC.

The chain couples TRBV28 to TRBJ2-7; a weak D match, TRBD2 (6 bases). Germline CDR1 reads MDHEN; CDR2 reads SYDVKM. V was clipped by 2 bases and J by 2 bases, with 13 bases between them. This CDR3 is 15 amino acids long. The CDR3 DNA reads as TGTGCCAGCAGTTTAAACTTACGGGGGACCTACGAGCAGTACTTC. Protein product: CASSLNLRGTYEQYF.

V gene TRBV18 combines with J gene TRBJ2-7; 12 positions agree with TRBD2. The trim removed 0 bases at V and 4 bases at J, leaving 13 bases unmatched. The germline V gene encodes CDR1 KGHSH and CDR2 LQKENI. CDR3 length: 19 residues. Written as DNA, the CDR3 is TGTGCCAGCTCACCACCGACGACTAGCGGGAGTCTTGGGGTATACGAGCAGTACTTC. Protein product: CASSPPTTSGSLGVYEQYF.

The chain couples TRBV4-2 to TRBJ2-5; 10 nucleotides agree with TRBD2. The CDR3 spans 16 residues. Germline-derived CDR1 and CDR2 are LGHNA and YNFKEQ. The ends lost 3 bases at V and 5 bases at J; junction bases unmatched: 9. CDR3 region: CASSHHSGGQEETQYF. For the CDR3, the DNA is TGTGCCAGCAGCCATCATAGCGGGGGGCAGGAGGAGACCCAGTACTTC.

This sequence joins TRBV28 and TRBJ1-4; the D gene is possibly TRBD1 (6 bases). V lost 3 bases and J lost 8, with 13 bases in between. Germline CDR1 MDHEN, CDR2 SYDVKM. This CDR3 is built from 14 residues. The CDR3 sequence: CASSFKGEGEKLFF. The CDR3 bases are TGTGCCAGCAGTTTTAAGGGGGAGGGGGAAAAACTGTTTTTT.

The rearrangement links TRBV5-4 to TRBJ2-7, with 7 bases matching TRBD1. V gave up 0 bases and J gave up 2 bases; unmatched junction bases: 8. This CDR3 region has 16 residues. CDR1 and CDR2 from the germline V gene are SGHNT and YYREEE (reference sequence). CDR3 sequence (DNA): TGTGCCAGCAGCTTGGTTGAAGGACAGGTTGCCTACGAGCAGTACTTC. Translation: CASSLVEGQVAYEQYF.

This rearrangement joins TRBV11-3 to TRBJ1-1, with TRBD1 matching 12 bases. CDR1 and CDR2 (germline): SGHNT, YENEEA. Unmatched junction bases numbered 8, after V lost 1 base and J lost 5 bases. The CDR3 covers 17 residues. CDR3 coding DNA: TGTGCCAGCAGCTTAGTGAAGGGGGACAGGGGGCATACTGAAGCTTTCTTT. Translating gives CASSLVKGDRGHTEAFF.

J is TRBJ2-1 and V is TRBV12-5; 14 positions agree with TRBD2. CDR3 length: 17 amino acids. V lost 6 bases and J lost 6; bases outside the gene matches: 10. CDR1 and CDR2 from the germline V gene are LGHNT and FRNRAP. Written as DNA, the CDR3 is TGTGCTAGTGGCCGCGGGACTAGCGGGAGTTGGGGCAATGAGCAGTTCTTC. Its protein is CASGRGTSGSWGNEQFF.

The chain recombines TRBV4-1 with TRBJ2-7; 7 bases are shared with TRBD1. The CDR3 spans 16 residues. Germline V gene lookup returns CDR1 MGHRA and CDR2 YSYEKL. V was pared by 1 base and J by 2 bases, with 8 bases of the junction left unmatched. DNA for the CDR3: TGCGCCAGCAGCCAAGTAAAGACAGGGAGTACCTACGAGCAGTACTTC. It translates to CASSQVKTGSTYEQYF.

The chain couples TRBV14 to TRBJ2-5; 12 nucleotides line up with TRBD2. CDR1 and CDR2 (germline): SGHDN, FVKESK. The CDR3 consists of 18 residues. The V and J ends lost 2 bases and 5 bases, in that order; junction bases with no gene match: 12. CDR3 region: CASSQSRGLAGVHETQYF. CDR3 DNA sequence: TGTGCCAGCAGCCAATCCCGGGGACTAGCGGGTGTGCACGAGACCCAGTACTTC.